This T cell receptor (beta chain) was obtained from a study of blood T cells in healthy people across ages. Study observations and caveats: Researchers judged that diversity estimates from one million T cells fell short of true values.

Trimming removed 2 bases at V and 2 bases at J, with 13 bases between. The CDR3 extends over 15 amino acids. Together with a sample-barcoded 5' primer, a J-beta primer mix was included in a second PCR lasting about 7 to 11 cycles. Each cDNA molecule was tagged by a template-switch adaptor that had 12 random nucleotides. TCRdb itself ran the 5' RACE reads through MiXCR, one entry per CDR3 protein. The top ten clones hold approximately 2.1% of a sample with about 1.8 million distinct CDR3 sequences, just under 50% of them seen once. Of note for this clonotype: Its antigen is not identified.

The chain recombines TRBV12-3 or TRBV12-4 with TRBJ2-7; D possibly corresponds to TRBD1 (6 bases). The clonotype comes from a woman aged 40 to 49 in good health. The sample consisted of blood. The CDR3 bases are TGTGCCAGCAGTTTAAGGGAAAGGGGGACCTACGAGCAGTACTTC. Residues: CASSLRERGTYEQYF.